This TCR beta chain was documented in a study of T cell clones after liver transplantation. Overall study context: TCRbeta sequencing after a pre-transplant mixed lymphocyte reaction identified graft-donor-reactive clones, later tracked in post-transplant blood. HCV positivity affected three of eight recipients; the rest lacked autoimmune or viral indications. Study observations and caveats: Post-transplant, graft-donor-reactive CD4 TCRbeta sequences in blood dropped significantly in most of the 8 subjects.

The CDR3 covers 14 residues. Germline V gene lookup returns CDR1 SGHRS and CDR2 YFSETQ. Deletions cut 4 bases from V and 6 bases from J, with 16 bases between. Profiled with immunoSEQ multiplex PCR; TCRdb holds only in-frame clones, not every one. The sample records roughly 70,000 clones, 80% being singletons. As to this clone: What it binds is not known.

The rearrangement joins TRBV5-1 to TRBJ1-2; tentatively, D is TRBD1 (6 bases). The TCR was taken from a human donor who received a liver transplant. Sample: CD4+ T cells from blood, taken before liver transplant. Here the CDR3 DNA reads TGCGCCAGCAGCCAACCCCACGGGGGCAATGGCTACACCTTC. It encodes CASSQPHGGNGYTF. The entire variable domain, with the rest obtained from reference TRBV5-1 and TRBJ1-2, is as follows: KAGVTQTPRYLIKTRGQQVTLSCSPISGHRSVSWYQQTPGQGLQFLFEYFSETQRNKGNFPGRFSGRQFSNSRSEMNVSTLELGDSALYLCASSQPHGGNGYTFGSGTRLTVV.